Listed here are 28 T cell receptor beta chains from one sample, sequenced in a study of blood T cell repertoires in COVID-19. Profiled with immunoSEQ multiplex PCR; TCRdb holds only in-frame clones, not every one. The sample has some 150,000 clones; more than 75% are singletons. The sequencing sample was made of PBMCs or T cells enriched from blood (not recorded which). All receptors derive from a woman aged 25 to 45 with acute COVID-19.

The chain is built from TRBV25-1 and TRBJ2-3; a possible D gene is TRBD2 (6 bases). CDR1 MGHDK and CDR2 SYGVNS come from the germline V gene. V dropped 5 bases and J dropped 3 bases, with 18 bases sitting between them. The CDR3 loop spans 16 amino acids. CDR3 DNA: TGTGCCAGCAGTTCGGAGACGCCTGGGAGGACAGATACGCAGTATTTT. Residues: CASSSETPGRTDTQYF.

The V call is TRBV11-1, the J call TRBJ1-2; weak D call: TRBD1 (6 bases). Germline-derived CDR1 and CDR2 are SGHAT and FQDESV (reference sequence). The CDR3 covers 14 residues. Trimming removed 4 bases at V and 8 bases at J, with 17 bases between. CDR3 DNA: TGTGCCAGCAGCTACGGGGACAACCGGCGGGGCTACACCTTC. Its translation: CASSYGDNRRGYTF. Together with reference TRBV11-1 and TRBJ1-2, the CDR3 gives the full variable domain: EAEVAQSPRYKITEKSQAVAFWCDPISGHATLYWYRQILGQGPELLVQFQDESVVDDSQLPKDRFSAERLKGVDSTLKIQPAELGDSAMYLCASSYGDNRRGYTFGSGTRLTVV.

This chain connects TRBV28 to TRBJ2-7, with D perhaps TRBD2 (5 bases). The CDR3 loop spans 15 amino acids. Germline CDR1 MDHEN, CDR2 SYDVKM. The ends were cut back, 10 bases at V and 0 bases at J, with 19 bases in the middle. For the CDR3, the DNA is TGTGCCACGAGGTCAGCGGCGGCTAGCTCCTACGAGCAGTACTTC. Its protein product is CATRSAAASSYEQYF.

This clone was seen more than once but under ten times. The gene calls are TRBV5-1 and TRBJ2-2; 7 bases align to TRBD1. V gave up 9 bases and J gave up 0 bases; unmatched junction bases: 14. This CDR3 spans 17 amino acids. The germline V gene has CDR1 SGHRS and CDR2 YFSETQ. This CDR3 is CATRPEDRTANTGELFF. The CDR3 DNA is TGCGCCACCAGGCCCGAGGACAGGACTGCGAACACCGGGGAGCTGTTTTTT.

This clone was observed a single time. The rearrangement links TRBV7-2 to TRBJ2-1; 8 bases map to TRBD2. With 6 bases clipped from V and 7 bases from J, the junction kept 14 bases outside the gene matches. CDR1 and CDR2 (germline): SGHTA, FQGNSA. The CDR3 has 16 residues. The CDR3 bases are TGTGCCAGCAGACGACGCCCGGGACTAGAGACGAATGAGCAGTTCTTC. Translating gives CASRRRPGLETNEQFF.

As concerns this clone: Other DNA variants within this sample encode the same CDR3. The chain carries TRBV5-4 and TRBJ1-1; D possibly corresponds to TRBD1 (6 bases). Trimming removed 1 base at V and 0 bases at J, with 7 bases between. CDR3 length equals 14 residues. Germline V gives CDR1 SGHNT, CDR2 YYREEE (reference sequence). The CDR3 loop reads CASSLQGMNTEAFF. In DNA form, the CDR3 reads TGTGCCAGCAGCTTGCAGGGGATGAACACTGAAGCTTTCTTT. The variable domain in full, with the rest retrieved from reference TRBV5-4 and TRBJ1-1, is ETGVTQSPTHLIKTRGQQVTLRCSSQSGHNTVSWYQQALGQGPQFIFQYYREEENGRGNFPPRFSGLQFPNYSSELNVNALELDDSALYLCASSLQGMNTEAFFGQGTRLTVV.

The chain recombines TRBV6-5 with TRBJ2-7; 10 nucleotides align to TRBD2. Looked up from germline, CDR1 is MNHEY and CDR2 is SVGAGI. CDR3 length: 14 residues. V was clipped by 6 bases and J by 1 base; unmatched bases: 3. The CDR3 loop is CASRPGLASYEQYF. In DNA, the CDR3 is TGTGCCAGCAGACCGGGACTAGCGTCCTACGAGCAGTACTTC.

This clone has just one count. The gene calls are TRBV10-3 and TRBJ2-7, with 8 bases lining up with TRBD1. The CDR3 consists of 16 residues. The germline gives CDR1 ENHRY, CDR2 SYGVKD. V lost 3 bases, J lost 0 bases, and 7 bases stayed unmatched. CDR3 sequence reads: CAISDPDRGSSYEQYF. The CDR3 coding sequence is TGTGCCATCAGTGACCCAGACAGGGGATCCTCCTACGAGCAGTACTTC.

The chain is built from TRBV19 and TRBJ2-7; the D gene is possibly TRBD2 (5 bases). CDR1 and CDR2 (germline): LNHDA, SQIVND (reference sequence). Trimming stripped 3 bases from V and 2 bases from J, with 17 bases between. CDR3 length: 16 amino acids. The CDR3 protein is CASSIPGGRVTYEQYF. The DNA of the CDR3 is TGTGCCAGTAGTATTCCCGGAGGAAGGGTAACCTACGAGCAGTACTTC.

This clone has a single count. The chain is built from TRBV7-2 and TRBJ1-3; 7 bases map to TRBD1. The CDR3 covers 15 residues. Per the germline V gene, CDR1 is SGHTA and CDR2 is FQGNSA. V shed 3 bases and J 3 bases; nucleotides not matched to a gene: 5. The CDR3 here is CASSLRGLYGNTIYF. In nucleotides, the CDR3 is TGTGCCAGCAGCTTGAGGGGGCTGTATGGAAACACCATATATTTT.

V and J are TRBV5-1 and TRBJ2-5, with TRBD2 matching over 11 bases. The CDR3 length is 16 residues. The junction had 4 bases not matched to a gene; V was cut back by 2 bases and J by 1 base. The germline CDR1 and CDR2 sequences are SGHRS and YFSETQ. In DNA form, the CDR3 reads TGCGCCAGCAGCTTAGGGACTAGCGGTTTCCAAGAGACCCAGTACTTC. Its protein product is CASSLGTSGFQETQYF.

This CDR3 reads CSVGLSLTNTEAFF. The CDR3 DNA reads TGCAGCGTTGGGTTGTCACTAACGAACACTGAAGCTTTCTTT. The V and J genes are TRBV29-1 and TRBJ1-1; D remains ambiguous. The germline V and J ends were trimmed by 4 bases and 1 base, with 13 bases remaining between them. The CDR3 consists of 14 residues. CDR1 and CDR2 from the germline V gene are SQVTM and ANQGSEA.

The chain combines TRBV7-8 with TRBJ2-2, with 13 bases fitting TRBD2. The CDR3 consists of 17 residues. Germline assignment: CDR1 SGHVS and CDR2 FQNEAQ. V shed 3 bases, J shed 2 bases, and the junction held 3 bases outside the gene matches. CDR3 in amino acids: CASSLTSGGLNTGELFF. CDR3 in DNA: TGTGCCAGCAGCTTGACTAGCGGGGGGTTAAACACCGGGGAGCTGTTTTTT.

J is TRBJ2-1 and V is TRBV9; no clear D gene. In germline, CDR1 is SGDLS, CDR2 YYNGEE. Between the trimmed V and J ends, which lost 0 bases and 5 bases, there was a span of 6 bases. The CDR3 is made up of 13 amino acids. CDR3 sequence: CASSVATHNEQFF. CDR3 nucleotides: TGTGCCAGCAGCGTAGCTACCCACAATGAGCAGTTCTTC.

The CDR3 region is CACTIVGRGNEQFF. For the CDR3, the DNA is TGTGCCTGCACCATTGTGGGGCGAGGCAATGAGCAGTTCTTC. The genes are TRBV30 and TRBJ2-1; perhaps TRBD1 as D (5 bases). V dropped 6 bases and J dropped 6 bases, with 18 bases sitting between them. Germline V CDR1 and CDR2: GTSNPN, SVGIG (reference sequence). CDR3 length: 14 residues.

The V call is TRBV4-3, the J call TRBJ1-6; TRBD1 matches 7 bases. The CDR3 covers 15 residues. Germline CDR1 LGHNA, CDR2 YSLEER. V shed 3 bases, J shed 9 bases, and the junction held 8 bases outside the gene matches. The CDR3 here is CASSQLTGNSSPLHF. DNA of the CDR3: TGCGCCAGCAGCCAGCTGACAGGGAATAGTTCACCCCTCCACTTT.

The count of this clone is one. The chain joins TRBV9 to TRBJ2-2, with TRBD1 as a possible D gene (5 bases). The V and J ends lost 3 bases and 8 bases respectively, with 26 bases between them. The CDR3 sequence is 18 residues long. Germline V gene data show CDR1 as SGDLS and CDR2 as YYNGEE. The DNA of the CDR3 is TGTGCCAGCAGCGCCGCATCCTCCGTCTCCTCACAGGTAGGGGAGCTGTTTTTT. Amino acid sequence: CASSAASSVSSQVGELFF. Drawing the rest from reference TRBV9 and TRBJ2-2, the complete variable domain is DSGVTQTPKHLITATGQRVTLRCSPRSGDLSVYWYQQSLDQGLQFLIQYYNGEERAKGNILERFSAQQFPDLHSELNLSSLELGDSALYFCASSAASSVSSQVGELFFGEGSRLTVL.

The V and J genes are TRBV27 and TRBJ1-1; D may be TRBD1 (6 bases). CDR3 size: 15 residues. The germline V gene has CDR1 MNHEY and CDR2 SMNVEV (reference sequence). Trimming took off 0 bases at V and 0 bases at J, with 8 bases between the two ends. This CDR3 is CASSLSPGVNTEAFF. The CDR3 nucleotides are TGTGCCAGCAGTTTATCTCCAGGGGTGAACACTGAAGCTTTCTTT.

The chain joins TRBV24-1 to TRBJ2-4; no definite D call. The CDR3 is 17 residues long. The germline V gene has CDR1 KGHDR and CDR2 SFDVKD. V lost 4 bases to trimming and J lost 1 base, with 16 bases between them. The CDR3 protein is CATSEGLPIGAKNIQYF. CDR3 bases: TGTGCCACCAGTGAGGGTCTCCCTATCGGGGCCAAAAACATTCAGTACTTC.

The chain recombines TRBV7-2 with TRBJ2-3; TRBD2 aligns across 11 bases. The CDR3 has 17 amino acids. Unmatched junction bases numbered 3, after V lost 0 bases and J lost 1 base. CDR1 is SGHTA and CDR2 is FQGNSA in the germline V gene. CDR3 bases: TGTGCCAGCAGCTTAGCGATAGCGGGAGGGGGCACAGATACGCAGTATTTT. Protein: CASSLAIAGGGTDTQYF. The full variable domain, its missing parts supplied by reference TRBV7-2 and TRBJ2-3, is GAGVSQSPSNKVTEKGKDVELRCDPISGHTALYWYRQSLGQGLEFLIYFQGNSAPDKSGLPSDRFSAERTGGSVSTLTIQRTQQEDSAVYLCASSLAIAGGGTDTQYFGPGTRLTVL.

The chain recombines TRBV18 with TRBJ2-5; TRBD2 might be the D (7 bases). Germline CDR1 and CDR2: KGHSH and LQKENI. There are 17 residues in the CDR3. V shed 0 bases and J shed 2 bases, with 16 bases lying between them. Here the CDR3 DNA reads TGTGCCAGCTCACCACCCCGGGGGGCCAGTGGGCAAGAGACCCAGTACTTC. The encoded protein is CASSPPRGASGQETQYF.

This clone was seen more than once but under ten times. The chain couples TRBV5-1 to TRBJ1-1; TRBD1 matches 9 bases. V gave up 0 bases and J gave up 6 bases; unmatched junction bases: 6. This CDR3 spans 15 amino acids. The germline CDR1 and CDR2 sequences are SGHRS and YFSETQ. DNA for the CDR3: TGCGCCAGCAGCTTGGGGACAGGGGAAAAAGCTGAAGCTTTCTTT. Its protein product is CASSLGTGEKAEAFF.

V and J are TRBV2 and TRBJ1-1; D is unclear. Germline-derived CDR1 and CDR2 are SNHLY and FYNNEI. This CDR3 comprises 10 residues. V lost 9 bases and J lost 8, with 10 bases in between. The CDR3: CASLLEEAFF. In DNA, the CDR3 is TGTGCCAGTCTCCTCGAGGAAGCTTTCTTT. Drawing the rest from reference TRBV2 and TRBJ1-1, the complete variable domain is EPEVTQTPSHQVTQMGQEVILRCVPISNHLYFYWYRQILGQKVEFLVSFYNNEISEKSEIFDDQFSVERPDGSNFTLKIRSTKLEDSAMYFCASLLEEAFFGQGTRLTVV.

The chain links TRBV28 to TRBJ1-3, with D perhaps matching TRBD1 (6 bases). V lost 6 bases, J lost 4 bases, and 13 bases lay in between. The CDR3 covers 14 residues. Germline CDR1 reads MDHEN; CDR2 reads SYDVKM. CDR3 bases: TGTGCCAGCAGGATACAGGGATCGGGAAACACCATATATTTT. Translated: CASRIQGSGNTIYF. Full variable domain (remainder filled in from reference TRBV28 and TRBJ1-3): DVKVTQSSRYLVKRTGEKVFLECVQDMDHENMFWYRQDPGLGLRLIYFSYDVKMKEKGDIPEGYSVSREKKERFSLILESASTNQTSMYLCASRIQGSGNTIYFGEGSWLTVV.

The chain couples TRBV5-1 to TRBJ1-4; 8 bases are a match to TRBD1. J was trimmed by 2 bases and V by 3 bases; bases with no gene match: 6. CDR1 SGHRS and CDR2 YFSETQ come from the germline V gene. The CDR3 is made up of 16 amino acids. CDR3 sequence: CASSSTSGGTNEKLFF. The CDR3 region has the DNA TGCGCCAGCAGCTCAACGTCAGGGGGCACTAATGAAAAACTGTTTTTT.

The chain's CDR3 is CASSLDREMNTEAFF. The CDR3 nucleotides are TGTGCCAGCAGTTTAGACAGGGAGATGAACACTGAAGCTTTCTTT. V and J are TRBV2 and TRBJ1-1, with 7 bases lining up with TRBD1. V shed 5 bases, J shed 0 bases, and the junction held 6 bases outside the gene matches. Germline CDR1 SNHLY, CDR2 FYNNEI. The CDR3 extends over 15 amino acids.

The chain recombines TRBV7-2 with TRBJ2-2; possibly TRBD2 for D (6 bases). The length of the CDR3 is 14 residues. Trimming took off 11 bases at V and 4 bases at J, with 17 bases between the two ends. Per germline, CDR1 SGHTA and CDR2 FQGNSA. The CDR3 loop is CAWGGAPSTGELFF. The CDR3, as DNA: TGTGCCTGGGGCGGGGCACCAAGCACCGGGGAGCTGTTTTTT.

The chain recombines TRBV28 with TRBJ2-7; 13 nucleotides line up with TRBD2. The V gene end was trimmed by 4 bases and the J gene end by 2 bases; junction bases not matched to a gene: 11. Germline V gene sequence: CDR1 MDHEN, CDR2 SYDVKM. This CDR3 is 18 amino acids long. CDR3 region: CASSSGTSGKRRPYEQYF. Written as DNA, the CDR3 is TGTGCCAGCAGTTCCGGGACTAGCGGGAAACGGCGCCCCTACGAGCAGTACTTC. Together with reference TRBV28 and TRBJ2-7, the CDR3 gives the full variable domain: DVKVTQSSRYLVKRTGEKVFLECVQDMDHENMFWYRQDPGLGLRLIYFSYDVKMKEKGDIPEGYSVSREKKERFSLILESASTNQTSMYLCASSSGTSGKRRPYEQYFGPGTRLTVT.